The 20 T cell receptor beta chains listed next were all sequenced from one sample in a study of shared clonotypes between healthy human individuals. Only in-frame clones appear in the TCRdb table, and some are missing; sequencing was by immunoSEQ multiplex PCR. The sample carries about 2 million clones, about 95% recorded once. Sequencing used naive CD4+ T cells sorted from blood. The subset was: CD45RA+ positively selected. The source is a man aged 18-30 years in good health.

The chain joins TRBV27 to TRBJ1-2; D unresolved. Trimming stripped 2 bases from V and 4 bases from J, with 14 bases between. Looked up from germline, CDR1 is MNHEY and CDR2 is SMNVEV (reference sequence). The CDR3 has 15 residues. In DNA, the CDR3 is TGTGCCAGCAGTTTAAAGCGGCCAGAAATCTATGGCTACACCTTC. Encoded protein: CASSLKRPEIYGYTF.

The chain recombines TRBV6-6 with TRBJ2-3; perhaps TRBD2 as D (6 bases). This CDR3 is built from 16 residues. V shed 2 bases and J shed 2 bases, with 14 bases lying between them. Germline V gives CDR1 MNHNY, CDR2 SVGAGI (reference sequence). The DNA for the CDR3 is TGTGCCAGCAGTTACCGCGGAGGAGGGGACACAGATACGCAGTATTTT. Protein: CASSYRGGGDTDTQYF.

The genes are TRBV2 and TRBJ2-3, with D tentatively TRBD1 or TRBD2 (5 bases each). The CDR3 runs to 13 residues. Trimming cost V 4 bases and J 6 bases, with 11 bases left between them. CDR1 is SNHLY, CDR2 FYNNEI, per germline. This chain's CDR3 is CASSGDQLDTQYF. The CDR3 coding sequence is TGTGCCAGCAGTGGGGACCAGCTCGATACGCAGTATTTT.

The chain has TRBV10-2 and TRBJ2-7; perhaps TRBD2 as D (5 bases). The germline V gene has CDR1 WSHSY and CDR2 SAAADI. Trimming left V 8 bases short and J 2 bases short, with 13 bases between. CDR3 length: 13 residues. The CDR3 nucleotides read TGCGCCAGCTCACTAGTGGAGGCCTACGAGCAGTACTTC. Its translation: CASSLVEAYEQYF.

As DNA, the CDR3 is TGTGCCAGCAGCCATCCGCCCGGCTACGAGCAGTACTTC. Residues: CASSHPPGYEQYF. The gene calls are TRBV5-4 and TRBJ2-7, with unresolved D. The V gene's germline CDR1 is SGHNT and CDR2 YYREEE (reference sequence). The CDR3 consists of 13 residues. The germline V and J ends were trimmed by 4 bases and 3 bases, with 11 bases remaining between them.

This sequence joins TRBV7-2 and TRBJ2-5; the D is unclear. CDR3 length equals 12 residues. Looked up from germline, CDR1 is SGHTA and CDR2 is FQGNSA. Deletions cut 2 bases from V and 4 bases from J, with 5 bases between. The CDR3 DNA reads as TGTGCCAGCAGCTTAACCCCAGAGACCCAGTACTTC. Protein sequence: CASSLTPETQYF.

This chain joins TRBV7-9 and TRBJ2-5; 11 nucleotides line up with TRBD2. CDR1 is SEHNR and CDR2 is FQNEAQ in the germline V gene (reference sequence). The CDR3 loop spans 15 amino acids. The J segment lost 5 bases and the V segment lost 5 bases, leaving 7 bases of the junction unmatched. The CDR3 sequence: CASSGGLAEWETQYF. CDR3 DNA sequence: TGTGCCAGCAGCGGGGGACTAGCGGAGTGGGAGACCCAGTACTTC. The full variable domain, its missing parts supplied by reference TRBV7-9 and TRBJ2-5, is DTGVSQNPRHKITKRGQNVTFRCDPISEHNRLYWYRQTLGQGPEFLTYFQNEAQLEKSRLLSDRFSAERPKGSFSTLEIQRTEQGDSAMYLCASSGGLAEWETQYFGPGTRLLVL.

V is TRBV5-4 and J is TRBJ2-3; D ambiguous. The germline CDR1 and CDR2 sequences are SGHNT and YYREEE (reference sequence). The CDR3 is made up of 14 amino acids. V dropped 2 bases and J dropped 2 bases, with 9 bases sitting between them. CDR3 loop: CASSFGLNTDTQYF. The CDR3 DNA reads TGTGCCAGCAGCTTTGGGTTGAACACAGATACGCAGTATTTT.

The V call is TRBV30, the J call TRBJ2-3; D call uncertain. The length of the CDR3 is 13 residues. V lost 4 bases to trimming and J lost 5 bases, with 13 bases between them. Looked up from germline, CDR1 is GTSNPN and CDR2 is SVGIG (reference sequence). CDR3 region: CAWMPQGQDTQYF. DNA of the CDR3: TGTGCCTGGATGCCCCAAGGCCAAGATACGCAGTATTTT.

This chain connects TRBV10-3 to TRBJ2-1; D possibly uses TRBD1 or TRBD2 (5 bases each). CDR3 length: 13 residues. V lost 4 bases, J lost 4 bases, and 8 bases lay in between. The germline gives CDR1 ENHRY, CDR2 SYGVKD. The CDR3 DNA is TGTGCCATCAGTGTCTGGGGGTACAATGAGCAGTTCTTC. It codes for CAISVWGYNEQFF.

The V gene is TRBV19, the J gene TRBJ1-3, with a possible D match to TRBD1 (5 bases). V lost 11 bases, J lost 1 base, and 12 bases lay in between. In germline, CDR1 is LNHDA, CDR2 SQIVND (reference sequence). This CDR3 comprises 13 residues. The CDR3: CAAQGESGNTIYF. The CDR3 bases are TGTGCCGCCCAAGGGGAATCTGGAAACACCATATATTTT.

The V and J genes are TRBV5-6 and TRBJ2-5, with 14 bases matching TRBD2. The germline V gene encodes CDR1 SGHDT and CDR2 YYEEEE. The trim removed 8 bases at V and 3 bases at J, leaving 9 bases unmatched. There are 16 residues in the CDR3. DNA for the CDR3: TGTGCCAGTTCCCCTACGGGACTAGCGGGAGAAGAGACCCAGTACTTC. It encodes CASSPTGLAGEETQYF.

The chain links TRBV5-4 to TRBJ2-5; 7 bases are a match to TRBD1. Trimming cost V 4 bases and J 0 bases; bases outside gene matches: 3. This CDR3 comprises 14 residues. Germline V gene sequence: CDR1 SGHNT, CDR2 YYREEE (reference sequence). The chain's CDR3 is CASSSGTDQETQYF. Here the CDR3 DNA reads TGTGCCAGCAGCAGTGGGACAGACCAAGAGACCCAGTACTTC.

V is TRBV29-1 and J is TRBJ2-7, with 9 nucleotides matching TRBD1. The junction had 11 bases not matched to a gene; V was cut back by 6 bases and J by 5 bases. Germline V gene data show CDR1 as SQVTM and CDR2 as ANQGSEA. The CDR3 consists of 14 residues. This CDR3 is CSVQGQGNLDEQYF. The CDR3, as DNA: TGCAGCGTCCAGGGACAGGGTAATCTCGACGAGCAGTACTTC.

The table lists this clone with a count of one. V gene TRBV6-1 combines with J gene TRBJ2-7; D gene unclear. The CDR3 loop spans 12 amino acids. V lost 7 bases to trimming and J lost 5 bases, with 12 bases between them. The germline gives CDR1 MNHNS, CDR2 SASEGT. The CDR3 spells CASIPRPHEQYF. The CDR3 nucleotides read TGTGCCAGCATCCCGAGGCCCCACGAGCAGTACTTC.

The chain couples TRBV6-6 to TRBJ1-5, with D unclear. The CDR3 is made up of 14 amino acids. Germline CDR1 reads MNHNY; CDR2 reads SVGAGI (reference sequence). V lost 0 bases and J 3 bases, leaving 6 bases between the germline ends. The CDR3 protein is CASSYSGYNQPQHF. CDR3 nucleotides: TGTGCCAGCAGTTACTCGGGGTACAATCAGCCCCAGCATTTT.

The chain employs TRBV5-1 and TRBJ2-4; no clear D gene. The CDR3 loop spans 14 amino acids. Trimming shortened V by 0 bases and J by 2 bases, and 6 bases separated the two germline ends. Germline CDR1 and CDR2: SGHRS and YFSETQ. CDR3 loop: CASSLDTTKNIQYF. CDR3 sequence (DNA): TGCGCCAGCAGCTTGGACACTACCAAAAACATTCAGTACTTC.

As concerns this clone: Additional DNA sequences in this sample encode the identical CDR3. The J gene is TRBJ2-2, the V gene TRBV7-3; D is perhaps TRBD2 (6 bases). The germline V gene encodes CDR1 SGHTA and CDR2 FQGTGA. V was shortened by 1 base and J by 0 bases, with 9 bases between the two germline ends. The CDR3 is made up of 16 amino acids. The CDR3 DNA reads TGTGCCAGCAGCTTAAACGGGGGAGCGAACACCGGGGAGCTGTTTTTT. Residues: CASSLNGGANTGELFF.

V and J are TRBV6-6 and TRBJ1-6; D gene uncertain. V shed 6 bases and J shed 13 bases, with 19 bases lying between them. This CDR3 region has 14 residues. Germline lookup yields CDR1 MNHNY and CDR2 SVGAGI (reference sequence). The CDR3 coding sequence is TGTGCCAGCAGCCAGCTTAGTAGAGATCTTCCCCTCCACTTT. It yields the protein CASSQLSRDLPLHF.

Remarks on this clone: The sample contains more than one DNA sequence encoding this CDR3. The chain has TRBV6-1 and TRBJ2-1; a possible D gene is TRBD2 (6 bases). This CDR3 region has 13 residues. Trimming cost V 4 bases and J 7 bases, with 11 bases left between them. Germline V gene data show CDR1 as MNHNS and CDR2 as SASEGT. The CDR3 loop reads CASSAGTWNEQFF. The CDR3 DNA reads as TGTGCCAGCAGTGCAGGGACTTGGAATGAGCAGTTCTTC.